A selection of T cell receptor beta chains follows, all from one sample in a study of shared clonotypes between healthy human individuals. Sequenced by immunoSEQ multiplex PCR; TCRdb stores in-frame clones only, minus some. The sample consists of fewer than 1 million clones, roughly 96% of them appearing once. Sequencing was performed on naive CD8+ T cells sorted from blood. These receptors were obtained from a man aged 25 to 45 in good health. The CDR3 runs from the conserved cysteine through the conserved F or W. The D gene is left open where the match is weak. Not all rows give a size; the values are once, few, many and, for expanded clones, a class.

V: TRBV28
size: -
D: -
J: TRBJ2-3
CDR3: CASSVPWKNTQYF
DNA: TGTGCCAGCAGTGTACCCTGGAAAAATACGCAGTATTTT

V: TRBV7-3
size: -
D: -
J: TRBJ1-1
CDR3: CASSLGSEAFF
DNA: TGTGCCAGCAGCTTGGGAAGTGAAGCTTTCTTT

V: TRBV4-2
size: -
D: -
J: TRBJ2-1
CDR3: CASSQGEGPNEQFF
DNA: TGTGCCAGCAGCCAAGGTGAGGGACCCAATGAGCAGTTCTTC

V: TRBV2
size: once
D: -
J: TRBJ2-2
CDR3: CAATGALGLNTGELFF
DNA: TGTGCCGCAACAGGGGCCCTGGGACTTAACACCGGGGAGCTGTTTTTT

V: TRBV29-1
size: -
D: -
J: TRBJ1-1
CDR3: CSVVGLQNTEAFF
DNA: TGCAGCGTTGTGGGACTCCAGAACACTGAAGCTTTCTTT

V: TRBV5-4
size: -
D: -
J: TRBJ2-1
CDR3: CASSAGLYNEQFF
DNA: TGTGCCAGCAGCGCGGGACTCTACAATGAGCAGTTCTTC

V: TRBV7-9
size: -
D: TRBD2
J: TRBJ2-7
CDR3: CASSPSGTSGLQTGYEQYF
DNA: TGTGCCAGCAGCCCCTCCGGGACTAGCGGCCTGCAGACAGGTTACGAGCAGTACTTC

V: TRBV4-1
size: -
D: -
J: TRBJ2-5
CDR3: CASRPQGRETQYF
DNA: TGCGCCAGCAGACCCCAGGGTAGGGAGACCCAGTACTTC

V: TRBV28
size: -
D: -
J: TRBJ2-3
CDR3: CASSPVPTDTQYF
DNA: TGTGCCAGCAGTCCCGTCCCCACAGATACGCAGTATTTT

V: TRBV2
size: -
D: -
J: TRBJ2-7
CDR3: CASRNPRQASYEQYF
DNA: TGTGCCAGCAGGAACCCAAGGCAGGCCAGCTACGAGCAGTACTTC